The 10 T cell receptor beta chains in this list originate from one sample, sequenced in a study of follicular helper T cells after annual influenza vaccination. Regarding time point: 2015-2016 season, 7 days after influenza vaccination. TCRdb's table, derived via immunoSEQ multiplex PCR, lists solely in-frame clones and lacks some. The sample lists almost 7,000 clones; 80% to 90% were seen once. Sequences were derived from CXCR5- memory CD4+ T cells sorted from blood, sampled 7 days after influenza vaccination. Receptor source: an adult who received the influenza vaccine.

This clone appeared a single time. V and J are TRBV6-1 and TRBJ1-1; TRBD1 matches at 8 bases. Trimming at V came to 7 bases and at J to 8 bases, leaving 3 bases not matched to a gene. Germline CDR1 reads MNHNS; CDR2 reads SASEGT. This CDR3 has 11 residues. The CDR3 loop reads CASNWDREAFF. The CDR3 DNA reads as TGTGCCAGCAACTGGGACAGGGAAGCTTTCTTT.

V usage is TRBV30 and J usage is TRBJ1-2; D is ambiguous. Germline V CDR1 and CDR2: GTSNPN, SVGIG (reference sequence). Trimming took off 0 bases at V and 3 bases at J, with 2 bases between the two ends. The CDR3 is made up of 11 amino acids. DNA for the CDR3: TGTGCCTGGAGTGTAGACTATGGCTACACCTTC. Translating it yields CAWSVDYGYTF.

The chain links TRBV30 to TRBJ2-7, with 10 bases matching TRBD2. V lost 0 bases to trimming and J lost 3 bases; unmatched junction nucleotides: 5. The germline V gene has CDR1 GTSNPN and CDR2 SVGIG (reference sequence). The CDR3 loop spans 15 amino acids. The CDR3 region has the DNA TGTGCCTGGAGTGTAGGGCTAGCGGGGGTCTACGAGCAGTACTTC. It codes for CAWSVGLAGVYEQYF.

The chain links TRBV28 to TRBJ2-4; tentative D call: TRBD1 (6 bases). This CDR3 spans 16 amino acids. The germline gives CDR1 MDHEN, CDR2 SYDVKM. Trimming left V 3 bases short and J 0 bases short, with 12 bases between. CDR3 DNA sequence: TGTGCCAGCAGTTTCCTCCAGGGGTTAGCCAAAAACATTCAGTACTTC. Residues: CASSFLQGLAKNIQYF.

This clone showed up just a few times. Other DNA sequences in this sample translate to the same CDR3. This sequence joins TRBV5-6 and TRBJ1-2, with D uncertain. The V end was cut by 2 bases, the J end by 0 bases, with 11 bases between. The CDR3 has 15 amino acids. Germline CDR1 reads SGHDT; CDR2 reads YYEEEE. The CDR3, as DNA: TGTGCCAGCAGCTTTTACAGCTTAGCTAACTATGGCTACACCTTC. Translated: CASSFYSLANYGYTF. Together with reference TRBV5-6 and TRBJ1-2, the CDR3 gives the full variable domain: DAGVTQSPTHLIKTRGQQVTLRCSPKSGHDTVSWYQQALGQGPQFIFQYYEEEERQRGNFPDRFSGHQFPNYSSELNVNALLLGDSALYLCASSFYSLANYGYTFGSGTRLTVV.

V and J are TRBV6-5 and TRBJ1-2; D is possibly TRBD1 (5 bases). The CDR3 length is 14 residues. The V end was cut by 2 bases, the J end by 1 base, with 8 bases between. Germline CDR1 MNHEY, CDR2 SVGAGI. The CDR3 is CASSYEQGNYGYTF. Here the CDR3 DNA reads TGTGCCAGCAGTTACGAGCAGGGTAACTATGGCTACACCTTC.

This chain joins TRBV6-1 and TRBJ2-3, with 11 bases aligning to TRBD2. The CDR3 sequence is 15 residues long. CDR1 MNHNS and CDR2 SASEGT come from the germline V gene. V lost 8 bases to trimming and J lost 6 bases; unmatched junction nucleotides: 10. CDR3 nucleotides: TGTGCCAGCGCGAGACTAGCGGGATCTGGGGATACGCAGTATTTT. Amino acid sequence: CASARLAGSGDTQYF.

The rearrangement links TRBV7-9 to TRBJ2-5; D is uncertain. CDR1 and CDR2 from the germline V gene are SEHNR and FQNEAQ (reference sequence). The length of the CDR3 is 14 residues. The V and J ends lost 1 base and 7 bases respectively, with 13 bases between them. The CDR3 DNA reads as TGTGCCAGCAGCTTAGGGCGCAGTTTTGGGACCCAGTACTTC. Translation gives CASSLGRSFGTQYF.

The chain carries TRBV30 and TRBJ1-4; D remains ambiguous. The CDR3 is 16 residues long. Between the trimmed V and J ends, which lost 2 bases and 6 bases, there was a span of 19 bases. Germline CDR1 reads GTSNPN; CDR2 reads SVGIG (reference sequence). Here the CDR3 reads CAWSPQTGSWDEKLFF. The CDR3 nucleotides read TGTGCCTGGAGTCCCCAAACCGGATCCTGGGATGAAAAACTGTTTTTT. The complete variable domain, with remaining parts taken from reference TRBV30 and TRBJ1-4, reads SQTIHQWPATLVQPVGSPLSLECTVEGTSNPNLYWYRQAAGRGLQLLFYSVGIGQISSEVPQNLSASRPQDRQFILSSKKLLLSDSGFYLCAWSPQTGSWDEKLFFGSGTQLSVL.

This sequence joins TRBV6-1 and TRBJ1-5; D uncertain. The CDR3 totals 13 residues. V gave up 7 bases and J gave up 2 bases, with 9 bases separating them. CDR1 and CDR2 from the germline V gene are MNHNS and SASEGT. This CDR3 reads CASTDTRNQPQHF. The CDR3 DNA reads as TGTGCCAGCACCGACACCCGCAATCAGCCCCAGCATTTT.